The clone carrying this T cell receptor beta chain was recorded at least ten times. Antigen: not known. This record belongs to a study of blood T cells in healthy people across ages. The CDR3 totals 16 residues. The germline CDR1 and CDR2 sequences are DFQATT and SNEGSKA (reference sequence). The J segment lost 4 bases and the V segment lost 0 bases, leaving 10 bases of the junction unmatched. Study-level findings and limits: The CMV status of each donor remained undetermined, and this could have confounded shifts in expanded clonotypes.

Every sample yielded at least 6 million isolated PBMCs. The second PCR ran about 6 to 12 cycles with a sample-barcoded 5' primer and J-beta primers. One entry per CDR3 protein, called by TCRdb with MiXCR from the 5' RACE reads. The sample includes hundreds of thousands of distinct CDR3 sequences, 49% of them seen just once. The sequence derives from a woman aged 55-70 years in good health. Sequenced input: blood. The rearrangement joins TRBV20-1 to TRBJ1-1, with TRBD1 identical over 8 bases. Written as DNA, the CDR3 is TGCAGTGCTAGAGACCCCCATTCCACAGGGGGCACTGAAGCTTTCTTT. It yields the protein CSARDPHSTGGTEAFF.